Detailed here is one T cell receptor (beta chain). Its specificity is unknown. Everyone who donated was a Caucasian adult who lived in Nashville, Tennessee. The data are from a study of shared clonotypes between healthy human individuals. General study results and limits: Genetic and exposure-history diversity was limited by the small donor number.

Assay: immunoSEQ multiplex PCR; the TCRdb copy retains only in-frame clones and omits some. Of millions of clones in the sample, 90% to 95% are singletons; the top ten hold around 0.14%. The sequenced sample consisted of naive CD4+ T cells sorted from blood. Documented subset: CD45RA+ positively selected. The source of this sequence is a man younger than 30 in good health.

CDR3 nucleotide sequence: TGTGCCAGCAGCCCTCTATTCTTCCAGGGGATGGGGTCCAAAAACATTCAGTACTTC. Amino acid sequence: CASSPLFFQGMGSKNIQYF. The V call is TRBV7-8, the J call TRBJ2-4, with D maybe TRBD1 (6 bases). The CDR3 length is 19 residues. Germline-derived CDR1 and CDR2 are SGHVS and FQNEAQ. V lost 5 bases, J lost 2 bases, and 25 bases lay in between.